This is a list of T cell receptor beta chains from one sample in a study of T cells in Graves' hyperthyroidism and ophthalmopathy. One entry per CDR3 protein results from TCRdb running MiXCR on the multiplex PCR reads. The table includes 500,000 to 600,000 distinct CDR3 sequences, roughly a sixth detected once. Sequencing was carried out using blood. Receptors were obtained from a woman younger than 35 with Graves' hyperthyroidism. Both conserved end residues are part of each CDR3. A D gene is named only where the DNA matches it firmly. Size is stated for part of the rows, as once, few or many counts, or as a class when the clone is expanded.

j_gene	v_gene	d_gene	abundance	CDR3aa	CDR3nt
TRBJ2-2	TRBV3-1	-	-	CASSPDRILLAGELFF	TGTGCCAGCAGCCCCGACAGGATCCTCCTAGCCGGGGAGCTGTTTTTT
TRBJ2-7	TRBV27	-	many	CASSFRVSSYEQYF	TGTGCCAGCAGTTTTAGGGTCTCTTCCTACGAGCAGTACTTC
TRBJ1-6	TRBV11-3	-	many	CASSSQSSYNSPLHF	TGTGCCAGCAGTTCCCAGAGCTCCTATAATTCACCCCTCCACTTT
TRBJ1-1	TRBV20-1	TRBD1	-	CSATGEVENTEAFF	TGCAGTGCGACAGGGGAGGTAGAGAACACTGAAGCTTTCTTT
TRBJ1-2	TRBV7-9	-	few	CASSLGGKNYGYTF	TGTGCCAGCAGCTTGGGGGGTAAAAACTATGGCTACACCTTC
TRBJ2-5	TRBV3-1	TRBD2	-	CASSPKLSLAGYMEEETQYF	TGTGCCAGCAGCCCCAAGTTATCCCTAGCGGGATATATGGAGGAGGAGACCCAGTACTTC
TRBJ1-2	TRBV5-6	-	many	CASSLGPSTYYGYTF	TGTGCCAGCAGCTTGGGTCCCAGTACGTACTATGGCTACACCTTC
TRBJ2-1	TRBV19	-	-	CASSIRAGDGHEQFF	TGTGCCAGTAGTATCAGGGCAGGGGATGGCCATGAGCAGTTCTTC
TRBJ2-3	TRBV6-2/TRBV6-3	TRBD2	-	CASRPLAGATRDTQYF	TGTGCCAGCAGGCCATTAGCGGGGGCGACGCGGGATACGCAGTATTTT
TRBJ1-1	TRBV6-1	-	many	CASSEMVGENTEAFF	TGTGCCAGCAGTGAAATGGTAGGGGAGAACACTGAAGCTTTCTTT
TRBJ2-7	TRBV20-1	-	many	CSATIPSYEQYF	TGCAGTGCTACCATCCCCTCCTACGAGCAGTACTTC
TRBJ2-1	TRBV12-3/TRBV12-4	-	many	CASSRRRTVSYNEQFF	TGTGCCAGCAGTCGAAGGCGGACAGTCTCCTACAATGAGCAGTTCTTC
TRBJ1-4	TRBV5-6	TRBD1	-	CASTFDSGTGGRKLFF	TGTGCCAGCACCTTCGATTCCGGGACAGGGGGAAGAAAACTGTTTTTT
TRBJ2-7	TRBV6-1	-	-	CASSPEGPRDEQYF	TGTGCCAGCAGTCCAGAGGGGCCCAGGGACGAGCAGTACTTC